The TCR beta chain described here comes from a study of vaccination and CD4 T cells after COVID-19. The study sequenced cultured CD4+ T cell DNA using the Oncomine TCR Beta short-read assay. TCRdb independently ran MiXCR on the PCR reads; one entry per CDR3 protein. The sample records more than 15,000 distinct CDR3 sequences, around half being singletons. This clonotype was seen a handful of times. Its antigen is not known. The CDR3 loop spans 13 amino acids. The V and J ends lost 6 bases and 3 bases respectively, with 9 bases between them. Germline CDR1 SEHNR, CDR2 FQNEAQ (reference sequence). Described time point: late sampling 161 to 241 days after vaccination in three convalescent patients. Treatment denoted: roughly ten-day PBMC culture with coronavirus spike peptide pools or control peptides (ViraFEST assay).

The clonotype originates from a human donor who had recovered from COVID-19. The chain is built from TRBV7-9 and TRBJ1-5, with D possibly matching TRBD1 (5 bases). Specimen: CD4+ T cells from blood, cultured in vitro, collected about 7 months after SARS-CoV-2 vaccination. The CDR3 nucleotides are TGTGCCAGCAGTTTGGGGACCAATCAGCCCCAGCATTTT. It is translated as CASSLGTNQPQHF.